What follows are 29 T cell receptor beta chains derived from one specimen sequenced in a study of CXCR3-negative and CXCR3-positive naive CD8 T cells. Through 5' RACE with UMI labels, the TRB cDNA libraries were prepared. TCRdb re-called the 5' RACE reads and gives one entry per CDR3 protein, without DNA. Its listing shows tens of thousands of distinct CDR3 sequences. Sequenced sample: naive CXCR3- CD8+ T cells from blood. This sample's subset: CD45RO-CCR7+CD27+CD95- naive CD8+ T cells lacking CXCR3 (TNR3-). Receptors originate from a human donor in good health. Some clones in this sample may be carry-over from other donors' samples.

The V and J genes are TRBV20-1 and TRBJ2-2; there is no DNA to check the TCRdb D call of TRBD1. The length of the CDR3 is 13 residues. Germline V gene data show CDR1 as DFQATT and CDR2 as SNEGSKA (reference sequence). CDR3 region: CSALRGDHGELFF.

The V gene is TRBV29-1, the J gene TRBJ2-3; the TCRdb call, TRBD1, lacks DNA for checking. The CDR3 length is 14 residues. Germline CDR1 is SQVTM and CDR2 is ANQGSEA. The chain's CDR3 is CTIQLAGRTDTQYF.

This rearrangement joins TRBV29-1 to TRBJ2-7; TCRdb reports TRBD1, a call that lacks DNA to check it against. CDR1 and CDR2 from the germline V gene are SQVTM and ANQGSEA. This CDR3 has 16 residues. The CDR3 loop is CSIWLNRGSSSYEQYF.

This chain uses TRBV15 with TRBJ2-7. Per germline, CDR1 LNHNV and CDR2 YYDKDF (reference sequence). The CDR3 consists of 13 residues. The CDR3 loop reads CATSSNSSYEQYF.

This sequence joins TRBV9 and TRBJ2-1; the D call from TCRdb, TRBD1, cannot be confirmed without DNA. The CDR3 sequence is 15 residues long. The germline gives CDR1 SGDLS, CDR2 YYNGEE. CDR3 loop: CASSVGGAGYNEQFF.

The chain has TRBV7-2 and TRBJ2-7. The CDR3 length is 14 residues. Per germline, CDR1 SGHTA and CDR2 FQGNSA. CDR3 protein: CAGSLGGSYDEQYF.

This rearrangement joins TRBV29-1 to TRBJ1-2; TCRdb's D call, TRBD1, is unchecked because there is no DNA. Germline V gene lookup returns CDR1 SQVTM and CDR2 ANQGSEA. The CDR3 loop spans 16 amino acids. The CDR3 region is CSVGGQEAGAYYGYTF.

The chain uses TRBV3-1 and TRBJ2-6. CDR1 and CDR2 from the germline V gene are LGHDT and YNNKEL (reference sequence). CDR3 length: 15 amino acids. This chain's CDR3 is CASSQVHSGANVLTF. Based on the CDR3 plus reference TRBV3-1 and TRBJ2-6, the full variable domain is DTAVSQTPKYLVTQMGNDKSIKCEQNLGHDTMYWYKQDSKKFLKIMFSYNNKELIINETVPNRFSPKSPDKAHLNLHINSLELGDSAVYFCASSQVHSGANVLTFGAGSRLTVL.

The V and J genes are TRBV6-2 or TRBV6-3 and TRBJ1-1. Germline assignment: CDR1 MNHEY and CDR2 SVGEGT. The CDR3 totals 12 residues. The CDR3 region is CASSYSPDEAFF.

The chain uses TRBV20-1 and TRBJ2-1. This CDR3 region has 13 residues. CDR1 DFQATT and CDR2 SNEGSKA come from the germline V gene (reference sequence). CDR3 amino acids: CSARGVDYNEQFF.

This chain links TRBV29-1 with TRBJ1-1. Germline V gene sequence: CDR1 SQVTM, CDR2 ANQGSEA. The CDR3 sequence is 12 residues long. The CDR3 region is CSVEAFGVGAFF.

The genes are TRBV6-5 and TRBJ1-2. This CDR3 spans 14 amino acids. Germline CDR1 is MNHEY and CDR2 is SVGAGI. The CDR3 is CASSYSSMDYGYTF.

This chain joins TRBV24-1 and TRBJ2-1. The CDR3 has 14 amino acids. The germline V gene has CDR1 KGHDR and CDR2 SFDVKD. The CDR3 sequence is CATSAASSYNEQFF.

CDR3 protein: CASMSSQGALYEQYF. V is TRBV6-6 and J is TRBJ2-7; TCRdb's assignment of TRBD1 cannot be checked, as there is no DNA. This CDR3 is 15 amino acids long. The V gene's germline CDR1 is MNHNY and CDR2 SVGAGI (reference sequence).

CDR3 sequence: CSARVPTGAYYGYTF. The rearrangement joins TRBV20-1 to TRBJ1-2; checking the TCRdb D call of TRBD1 is not possible without DNA. This CDR3 is 15 amino acids long. Per the germline V gene, CDR1 is DFQATT and CDR2 is SNEGSKA (reference sequence).

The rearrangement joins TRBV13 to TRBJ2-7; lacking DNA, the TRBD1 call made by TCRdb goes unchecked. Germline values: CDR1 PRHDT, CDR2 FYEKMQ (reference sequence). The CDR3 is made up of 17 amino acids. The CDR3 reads CASSLGHIAGPEGEQYF.

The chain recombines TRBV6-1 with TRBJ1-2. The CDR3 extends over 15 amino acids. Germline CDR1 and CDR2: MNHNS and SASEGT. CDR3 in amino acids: CASSDPVEGPYGYTF.

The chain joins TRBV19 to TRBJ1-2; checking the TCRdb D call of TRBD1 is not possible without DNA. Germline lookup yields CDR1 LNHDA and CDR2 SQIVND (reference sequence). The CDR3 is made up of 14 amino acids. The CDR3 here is CASSFIPPNYGYTF.

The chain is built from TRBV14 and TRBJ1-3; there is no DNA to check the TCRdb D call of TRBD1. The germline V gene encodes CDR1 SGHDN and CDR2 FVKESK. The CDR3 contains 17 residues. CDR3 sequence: CASSQEWGAHSGNTIYF.

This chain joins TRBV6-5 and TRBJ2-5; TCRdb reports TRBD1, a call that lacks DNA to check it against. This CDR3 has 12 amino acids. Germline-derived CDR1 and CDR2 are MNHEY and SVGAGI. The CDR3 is CATLDRVETQYF.

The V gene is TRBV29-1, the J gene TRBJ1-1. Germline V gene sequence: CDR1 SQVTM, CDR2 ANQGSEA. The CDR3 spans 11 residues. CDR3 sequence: CSVGWNTEAFF.

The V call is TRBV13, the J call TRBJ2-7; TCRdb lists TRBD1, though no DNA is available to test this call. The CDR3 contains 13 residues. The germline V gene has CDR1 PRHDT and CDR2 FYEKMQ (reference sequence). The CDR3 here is CASSPGSGYEQYF.

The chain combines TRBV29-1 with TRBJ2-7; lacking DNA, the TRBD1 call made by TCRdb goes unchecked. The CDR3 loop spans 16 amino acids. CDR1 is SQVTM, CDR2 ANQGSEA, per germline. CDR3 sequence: CSVEGVFGGTPYEQYF.

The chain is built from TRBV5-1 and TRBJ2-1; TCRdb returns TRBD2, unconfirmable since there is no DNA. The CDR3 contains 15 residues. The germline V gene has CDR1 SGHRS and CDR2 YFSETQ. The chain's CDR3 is CASSLGGVSYNEQFF. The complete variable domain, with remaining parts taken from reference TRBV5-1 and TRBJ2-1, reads KAGVTQTPRYLIKTRGQQVTLSCSPISGHRSVSWYQQTPGQGLQFLFEYFSETQRNKGNFPGRFSGRQFSNSRSEMNVSTLELGDSALYLCASSLGGVSYNEQFFGPGTRLTVL.

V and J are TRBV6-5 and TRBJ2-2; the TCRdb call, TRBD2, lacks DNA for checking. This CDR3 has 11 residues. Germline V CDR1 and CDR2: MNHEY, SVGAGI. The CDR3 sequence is CASSGSGELFF.

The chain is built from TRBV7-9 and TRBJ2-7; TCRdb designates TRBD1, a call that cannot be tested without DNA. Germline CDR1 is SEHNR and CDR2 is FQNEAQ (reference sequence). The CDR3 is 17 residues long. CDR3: CASSGRTGGFSSYEQYF.

CDR3 sequence reads: CASSPPQAFDTQYF. The V and J genes are TRBV9 and TRBJ2-3; TCRdb names TRBD1, which stays unverified in the absence of DNA. Per the germline V gene, CDR1 is SGDLS and CDR2 is YYNGEE. The CDR3 is 14 amino acids. The variable domain in full, with the rest retrieved from reference TRBV9 and TRBJ2-3, is DSGVTQTPKHLITATGQRVTLRCSPRSGDLSVYWYQQSLDQGLQFLIQYYNGEERAKGNILERFSAQQFPDLHSELNLSSLELGDSALYFCASSPPQAFDTQYFGPGTRLTVL.

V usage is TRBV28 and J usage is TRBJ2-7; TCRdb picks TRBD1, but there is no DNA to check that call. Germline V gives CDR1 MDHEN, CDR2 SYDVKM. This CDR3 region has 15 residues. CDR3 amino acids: CASRARDRGSYEQYF.

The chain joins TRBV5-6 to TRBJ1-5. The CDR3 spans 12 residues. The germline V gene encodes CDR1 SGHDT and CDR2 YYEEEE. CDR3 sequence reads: CASSLYNQPQHF.